The clone carrying this T cell receptor beta chain was seen ten or more times. Its antigen is as yet unknown. This entry belongs to a study of T-cell reconstitution after alpha-beta-depleted transplantation in children. Study-level results: Reports say that about two months after transplant, the alpha-beta T cells came out of several hundred graft clones that had expanded. Fresh T-cell production supplied most of the T-cell counts and diversity seen one year after transplant.

Unique molecular identifiers featured in how the TCRbeta library was prepared. TCRdb processed the PCR reads anew with MiXCR; each CDR3 protein has one entry. This table has tens of thousands of distinct CDR3 sequences, under 6% appearing once. V was clipped by 5 bases and J by 7 bases; unmatched bases: 8. This CDR3 has 14 residues. CDR1 and CDR2 from the germline V gene are DFQATT and SNEGSKA (reference sequence). V gene TRBV20-1 combines with J gene TRBJ1-6, with 7 positions matching TRBD1. Sequences were derived from PBMCs, mostly from graft donor cells, sampled 60 days after TCRalphabeta/CD19-depleted stem cell transplant. This clonotype was sampled from a female patient aged 2 to 10 who had a stem cell transplant for aplastic anemia, so the T cells may come from the graft donor. CDR3 amino acids: CSAVRQGRNSPLHF. In DNA form, the CDR3 reads TGCAGTGCTGTACGACAGGGCCGAAATTCACCCCTCCACTTT.